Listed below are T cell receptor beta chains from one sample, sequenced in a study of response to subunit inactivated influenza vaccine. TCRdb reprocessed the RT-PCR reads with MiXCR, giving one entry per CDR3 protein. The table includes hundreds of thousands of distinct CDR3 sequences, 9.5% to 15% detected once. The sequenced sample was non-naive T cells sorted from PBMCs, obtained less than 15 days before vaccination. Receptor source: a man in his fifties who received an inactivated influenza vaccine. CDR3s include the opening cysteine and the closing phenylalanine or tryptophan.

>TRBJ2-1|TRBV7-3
CASSLASDLNEQFF
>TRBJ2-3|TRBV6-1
CASSAPNRPDTQYF
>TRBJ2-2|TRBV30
CAWSLGTANTGELFF
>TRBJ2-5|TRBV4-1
CASSLTWTSGGGVAQYF
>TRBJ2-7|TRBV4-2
CASSQDWSREQYF
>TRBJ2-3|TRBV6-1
CASRERGQASGGQYF
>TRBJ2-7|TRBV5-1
CASSTGTGAYEQYF
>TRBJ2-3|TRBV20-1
CSGSVGTDTQYF
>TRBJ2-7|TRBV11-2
CASSPGLAGSYEQYF
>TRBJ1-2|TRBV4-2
CASSQTGQGNNYGYTF
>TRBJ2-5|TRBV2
CASGGQFKKTQYF
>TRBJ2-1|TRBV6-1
CASSVDLTNNEQFF
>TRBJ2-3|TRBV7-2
CASSLARTSGKLDTQYF
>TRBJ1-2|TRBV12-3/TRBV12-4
CASSWGSNYGYTF
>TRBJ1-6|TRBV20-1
CSARWDSKHHF
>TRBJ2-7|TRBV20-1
CSAEVAYEQYF
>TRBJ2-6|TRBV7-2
CASSLQGAAGANVLTF
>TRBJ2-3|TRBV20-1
CSVPRGGRRDTQYF
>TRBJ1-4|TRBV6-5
CASSYQGQGFANEKLFF
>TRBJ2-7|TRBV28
CASSFRTYEQYF
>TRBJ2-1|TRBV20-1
CSARDVDRTSGQTYNEQFF
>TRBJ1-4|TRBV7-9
CASSLRGGRSTNEKLFF
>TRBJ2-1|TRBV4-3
CASSQDHFTYNEQFF
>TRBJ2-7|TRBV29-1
CSAGDRGFYEQYF
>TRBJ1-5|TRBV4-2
CASSHLDSNQPQHF
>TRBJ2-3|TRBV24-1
CATMRDGDTQYF
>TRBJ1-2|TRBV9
CASSEAAGTGKLSYGYTF
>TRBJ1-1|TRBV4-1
CASSQGITGVVNTEAFF
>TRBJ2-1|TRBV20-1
CSARGAGQGHLNEQFF
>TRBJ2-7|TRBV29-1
CSVTGTGSYEQYF
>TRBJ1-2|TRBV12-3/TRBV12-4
CASSPGTGWLGYTF
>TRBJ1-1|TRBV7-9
CASSPHAGTGATEAFF
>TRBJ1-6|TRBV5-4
CASSLRGRKSPLHF
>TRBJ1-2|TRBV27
CASSQGGGLIQGYTF
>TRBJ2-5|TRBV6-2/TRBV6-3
CASSYPRRGQETQYF
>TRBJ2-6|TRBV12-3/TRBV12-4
CASSLRGAGANVLTF
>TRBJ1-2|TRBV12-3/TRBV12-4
CASSFSTATPGGYTF
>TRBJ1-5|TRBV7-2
CASSERLNQPQHF
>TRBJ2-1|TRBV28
CASREGGGSYNEQFF
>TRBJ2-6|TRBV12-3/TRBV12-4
CASRRSGANVLTF
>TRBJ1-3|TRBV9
CASSAAGISGNTIYF
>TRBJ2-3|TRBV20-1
CSATTSGNADTQYF
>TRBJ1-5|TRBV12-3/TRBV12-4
CASSLWGNQPQHF
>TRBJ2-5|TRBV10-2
CASRTLAGIGETQYF
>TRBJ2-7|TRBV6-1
CASREELTSYEQYF
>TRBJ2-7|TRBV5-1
CASSRATGVFYEQYF